These 28 T cell receptor beta chains were sequenced from one sample in a study of identical twins. A single record per CDR3 protein comes from TCRdb applying MiXCR to the 5' RACE reads. The sample lists under 300,000 distinct CDR3 sequences, roughly an eighth seen once, with approximately 9.3% in the top ten. The sample comprised memory (CD45RO+) T cells sorted from blood. Receptors were obtained from a woman between 18 and 29 years old in good health.

The table lists this clonotype with many counts. The gene calls are TRBV2 and TRBJ2-7; TRBD1 might be the D (6 bases). This CDR3 spans 14 amino acids. The ends were cut back, 6 bases at V and 2 bases at J, with 14 bases in the middle. The germline V gene encodes CDR1 SNHLY and CDR2 FYNNEI. The CDR3 region is CASRRRQATYEQYF. The CDR3 DNA reads as TGTGCCAGCAGAAGACGACAGGCCACCTACGAGCAGTACTTC.

This clonotype showed up just a few times. The chain joins TRBV12-3 or TRBV12-4 to TRBJ2-1; D ambiguous. This CDR3 is built from 12 residues. Deletions cut 1 base from V and 10 bases from J, with 8 bases between. This chain's CDR3 is CASSLGPTEQFF. CDR3 in DNA: TGTGCCAGCAGTTTAGGTCCGACGGAGCAGTTCTTC.

In its sample, this clonotype was seen a few times. The rearrangement joins TRBV15 to TRBJ2-3; no firm D call. The CDR3 runs 16 residues. The V gene's germline CDR1 is LNHNV and CDR2 YYDKDF (reference sequence). V gave up 0 bases and J gave up 0 bases, with 10 bases separating them. CDR3 protein: CATSRDLVSSTDTQYF. The DNA for the CDR3 is TGTGCCACCAGCAGAGATCTAGTATCTAGCACAGATACGCAGTATTTT.

This sequence joins TRBV6-6 and TRBJ1-6; D is unclear. Germline CDR1 is MNHNY and CDR2 is SVGAGI (reference sequence). The CDR3 extends over 13 amino acids. The V gene lost 8 bases and the J gene lost 9 bases, with 14 bases spanning the gap. This CDR3 reads CASLLTLGSPLHF. The CDR3 DNA sequence: TGTGCCAGCTTGCTCACTCTGGGTTCACCCCTCCACTTT.

This clonotype was observed at least ten times. The genes are TRBV5-1 and TRBJ1-3, with unresolved D. Germline V lookup: CDR1 SGHRS, CDR2 YFSETQ. V was cut by 5 bases and J by 3 bases, with 6 bases left in between. There are 12 residues in the CDR3. The CDR3 protein is CASSHLGNTIYF. In nucleotides, the CDR3 is TGCGCCAGCAGTCATCTTGGAAACACCATATATTTT.

This clonotype appeared a few times. The chain links TRBV7-2 to TRBJ2-7; TRBD2 is a possible D gene (6 bases). The germline V gene has CDR1 SGHTA and CDR2 FQGNSA. V gave up 5 bases and J gave up 9 bases, with 17 bases separating them. This CDR3 spans 13 amino acids. Here the CDR3 DNA reads TGTGCCAGCAGCCCCCTTTGGAGGGGAGGGCAGTACTTC. Residues: CASSPLWRGGQYF.

This clonotype has a count of ten or more. The rearrangement joins TRBV20-1 to TRBJ1-2; TRBD1 matches at 9 bases. Germline trimming cut 3 bases from V and 1 base from J; bases unmatched to any gene: 9. The CDR3 is 16 amino acids. The germline V gene encodes CDR1 DFQATT and CDR2 SNEGSKA (reference sequence). DNA for the CDR3: TGCAGTGCTAGGAGACCAGACAGGGGGAGTAACTATGGCTACACCTTC. Its translation is CSARRPDRGSNYGYTF.

This clonotype was recorded a few times. The CDR3 here is CASSLQPQGLANTEAFF. CDR3 coding DNA: TGCGCCAGCAGCTTGCAGCCACAGGGTTTGGCGAACACTGAAGCTTTCTTT. The chain carries TRBV5-1 and TRBJ1-1, with a weak D call TRBD1 (6 bases). This CDR3 has 17 amino acids. V lost 1 base and J 1 base, leaving 17 bases between the germline ends. Germline V gene data show CDR1 as SGHRS and CDR2 as YFSETQ.

The V call is TRBV12-3 or TRBV12-4, the J call TRBJ1-2, with no clear D. The V end lost 7 bases, the J end lost 2 bases, and 11 bases lay between the germline ends. CDR3 length: 13 amino acids. This CDR3 is CASTLGDNYGYTF. The CDR3 DNA follows: TGTGCCAGCACCCTCGGAGACAACTATGGCTACACCTTC.

This clonotype occurred a few times. The rearrangement joins TRBV12-3 or TRBV12-4 to TRBJ2-3; D remains unclear. Trimming left V 5 bases short and J 0 bases short, with 12 bases between. This CDR3 spans 15 amino acids. Here the CDR3 DNA reads TGTGCCAGCAGTCCCGGAAGAGTTAGCACAGATACGCAGTATTTT. Protein sequence: CASSPGRVSTDTQYF.

The table lists this clonotype with a few counts. The chain combines TRBV11-2 with TRBJ2-7, with D perhaps matching TRBD1 or TRBD2 (5 bases each). Trimming removed 2 bases at V and 5 bases at J, with 7 bases between. Germline CDR1 is SGHAT and CDR2 is FQNNGV. The CDR3 runs 12 residues. Here the CDR3 reads CASSLRDHEQYF. CDR3 sequence (DNA): TGTGCCAGCAGCTTAAGGGACCACGAGCAGTACTTC.

This clonotype was observed a few times. This chain connects TRBV7-2 to TRBJ2-7; D uncertain. The CDR3 has 12 amino acids. V lost 2 bases, J lost 2 bases, and 4 bases lay in between. Germline-derived CDR1 and CDR2 are SGHTA and FQGNSA. The CDR3 is CASSLTTYEQYF. For the CDR3, the DNA is TGTGCCAGCAGCTTAACCACCTACGAGCAGTACTTC.

This clonotype was counted many times. The chain recombines TRBV10-3 with TRBJ1-1; 8 bases are a match to TRBD1. J was trimmed by 0 bases and V by 7 bases; bases with no gene match: 4. Germline V gene lookup returns CDR1 ENHRY and CDR2 SYGVKD. The CDR3 spans 14 residues. The CDR3 region is CAITPTGVNTEAFF. The CDR3 DNA sequence: TGTGCCATCACTCCGACAGGGGTGAACACTGAAGCTTTCTTT.

The chain combines TRBV20-1 with TRBJ1-3, with a weak D call TRBD1 (6 bases). Germline CDR1 DFQATT, CDR2 SNEGSKA (reference sequence). This CDR3 comprises 16 residues. V gave up 5 bases and J gave up 2 bases, with 19 bases separating them. This CDR3 reads CSAPRGGKIAGNTIYF. DNA of the CDR3: TGCAGTGCTCCCCGAGGGGGGAAGATAGCTGGAAACACCATATATTTT.

In its sample, this clonotype was seen once. The chain combines TRBV4-1 with TRBJ2-3; 15 nucleotides agree with TRBD2. Germline V gene sequence: CDR1 MGHRA, CDR2 YSYEKL. J lost 4 bases, V lost 4 bases, and 6 bases had no gene match. The length of the CDR3 is 17 residues. The CDR3 loop reads CASSRGLAGGDADTQYF. DNA for the CDR3: TGCGCCAGCAGCCGGGGACTAGCGGGGGGAGATGCAGATACGCAGTATTTT.

This clonotype was seen more than once but under ten times. V and J are TRBV20-1 and TRBJ2-4; 10 nucleotides line up with TRBD1. The CDR3 consists of 12 residues. V dropped 7 bases and J dropped 9; count of bases not matched to a gene: 6. Germline CDR1 DFQATT, CDR2 SNEGSKA (reference sequence). This chain's CDR3 is CSVPGTGVIQYF. CDR3 coding DNA: TGCAGTGTACCTGGGACAGGGGTCATTCAGTACTTC.

In this sample, this clonotype turned up many times. The V gene is TRBV20-1, the J gene TRBJ2-1, with D unresolved. Germline loops: CDR1 DFQATT, CDR2 SNEGSKA (reference sequence). V was cut by 6 bases and J by 10 bases, with 16 bases left in between. The CDR3 length is 12 residues. The CDR3 is CSAQITDVEQFF. The DNA of the CDR3 is TGCAGTGCCCAGATAACTGACGTAGAGCAGTTCTTC.

This chain links TRBV20-1 with TRBJ2-1; 10 bases map to TRBD2. This CDR3 contains 17 residues. V lost 2 bases, J lost 2 bases, and 9 bases stayed unmatched. Germline CDR1 and CDR2: DFQATT and SNEGSKA (reference sequence). The CDR3 sequence: CSARLAGVLRAYNEQFF. The CDR3, as DNA: TGCAGTGCTAGACTAGCGGGAGTCTTAAGGGCCTACAATGAGCAGTTCTTC.

The rearrangement uses TRBV11-1 and TRBJ2-5; D not resolved. V was clipped by 1 base and J by 5 bases, with 11 bases between them. The CDR3 runs 14 residues. Germline CDR1 is SGHAT and CDR2 is FQDESV (reference sequence). The CDR3 loop is CASSLDIAGETQYF. The CDR3, as DNA: TGTGCCAGCAGCTTAGATATAGCCGGGGAGACCCAGTACTTC.

This chain links TRBV20-1 with TRBJ2-5; 7 positions agree with TRBD2. Germline values: CDR1 DFQATT, CDR2 SNEGSKA (reference sequence). With V trimmed by 8 bases and J by 5 bases, 14 bases remained unmatched. The CDR3 has 14 amino acids. CDR3 region: CSTQGREGKETQYF. CDR3 DNA: TGCAGTACGCAGGGCAGGGAGGGGAAGGAGACCCAGTACTTC.

This clonotype was picked up a small number of times. The V gene is TRBV2, the J gene TRBJ2-7; 8 nucleotides match TRBD1. The junction had 8 bases not matched to a gene; V was cut back by 8 bases and J by 2 bases. The CDR3 has 14 amino acids. Germline lookup yields CDR1 SNHLY and CDR2 FYNNEI. CDR3: CASAADRGPYEQYF. The CDR3 DNA is TGTGCCAGCGCCGCTGACAGGGGCCCCTACGAGCAGTACTTC. Full variable domain (remainder filled in from reference TRBV2 and TRBJ2-7): EPEVTQTPSHQVTQMGQEVILRCVPISNHLYFYWYRQILGQKVEFLVSFYNNEISEKSEIFDDQFSVERPDGSNFTLKIRSTKLEDSAMYFCASAADRGPYEQYFGPGTRLTVT.

This clonotype has only a few counts. The chain has TRBV29-1 and TRBJ2-2, with TRBD1 identical over 7 bases. V was clipped by 2 bases and J by 4 bases; unmatched bases: 7. CDR1 SQVTM and CDR2 ANQGSEA come from the germline V gene. This CDR3 comprises 15 residues. CDR3 DNA sequence: TGCAGCGTTGAATTCCAGGGGGTTCCCACCGGGGAGCTGTTTTTT. Residues: CSVEFQGVPTGELFF.

The count of this clonotype is one. The chain carries TRBV2 and TRBJ1-5; D is ambiguous. The CDR3 contains 14 residues. Trimming removed 7 bases from V and 6 bases from J, with 16 bases in between. Germline CDR1 and CDR2: SNHLY and FYNNEI. CDR3 DNA: TGTGCCAGCACCCTAACGAGTGAGACTCAGCCCCAGCATTTT. Translation: CASTLTSETQPQHF. Full variable domain (missing parts from reference TRBV2 and TRBJ1-5): EPEVTQTPSHQVTQMGQEVILRCVPISNHLYFYWYRQILGQKVEFLVSFYNNEISEKSEIFDDQFSVERPDGSNFTLKIRSTKLEDSAMYFCASTLTSETQPQHFGDGTRLSIL.

Here the CDR3 reads CSAGTGTSGPNEQFF. CDR3 coding DNA: TGCAGTGCCGGAACCGGGACTAGCGGACCCAATGAGCAGTTCTTC. The J gene is TRBJ2-1, the V gene TRBV20-1; 11 bases match TRBD2. The V segment lost 6 bases and the J segment 6 bases; nucleotides outside the gene matches: 10. The germline CDR1 and CDR2 sequences are DFQATT and SNEGSKA (reference sequence). The CDR3 totals 15 residues.

This clonotype was counted only a few times. The V gene is TRBV12-3 or TRBV12-4, the J gene TRBJ1-4; D is undetermined. V gave up 6 bases and J gave up 14 bases, with 16 bases separating them. CDR3 length: 12 amino acids. CDR3 region: CASSPRHRGLFF. The DNA of the CDR3 is TGTGCCAGCAGCCCTAGACACCGGGGTCTGTTTTTT.

This clonotype appeared many times. The chain links TRBV7-9 to TRBJ1-1; 7 bases are shared with TRBD1. Germline V gene sequence: CDR1 SEHNR, CDR2 FQNEAQ (reference sequence). The CDR3 covers 14 residues. V lost 5 bases and J lost 1; bases outside the gene matches: 4. CDR3 sequence reads: CASSLNRGNTEAFF. CDR3 DNA: TGTGCCAGCAGCCTGAACAGGGGGAACACTGAAGCTTTCTTT.

This clonotype was counted a few times. The chain joins TRBV18 to TRBJ2-3, with D possibly TRBD1 on 5 matching bases. Trimming shortened V by 6 bases and J by 5 bases, and 12 bases separated the two germline ends. Germline lookup yields CDR1 KGHSH and CDR2 LQKENI. This CDR3 region has 13 residues. CDR3 in DNA: TGTGCCAGCTCGACGAATCAGGGAGATACGCAGTATTTT. Amino acids: CASSTNQGDTQYF.

This clonotype was seen many times. This chain joins TRBV29-1 and TRBJ2-5, with TRBD1 matching 7 bases. V dropped 7 bases and J dropped 1; count of bases not matched to a gene: 3. CDR1 is SQVTM, CDR2 ANQGSEA, per germline. This CDR3 region has 12 residues. The CDR3, as DNA: TGCAGCGGGGGACAGATCCAAGAGACCCAGTACTTC. Amino acids: CSGGQIQETQYF.